The clone carrying this T cell receptor (beta chain) appeared a few times. These data originate in a study of blood T cells in healthy people across ages. After removal of 3 bases from V and 8 bases from J, the junction contained 18 bases not matched to a gene. This CDR3 has 19 amino acids. Germline lookup yields CDR1 MGHRA and CDR2 YSYEKL. PCR was performed a second time for roughly 7 to 12 cycles using a sample-barcoded 5' primer and a J-beta primer mix. TCRdb passed the 5' RACE reads through MiXCR, listing each CDR3 protein once. The repertoire holds some 1.5 million distinct CDR3 sequences, over 25% seen once, with 7.7% in the top ten.

The specimen was blood. The clonotype was recovered from a woman aged 25-40 years in good health. The rearrangement links TRBV4-1 to TRBJ1-4; 10 positions match TRBD1. The CDR3 protein is CASSHRQAGRGTGVEKLFF. In DNA, the CDR3 is TGCGCCAGCAGCCACCGTCAAGCTGGCCGCGGGACAGGGGTCGAAAAACTGTTTTTT.